The 20 T cell receptor beta chains below all came from one sample that was sequenced in a study of blood T cells in healthy people across ages. Then a second PCR, running roughly 7 to 11 cycles, was carried out with a sample-barcoded 5' primer and a J-beta primer mix. TCRdb redid the calling of the 5' RACE reads with MiXCR, one entry per CDR3 protein. The table has approximately 320,000 distinct CDR3 sequences, 27% seen once. The sample comprised blood. These receptors were obtained from a woman aged 70-85 years in good health.

This clonotype was seen a handful of times. The chain recombines TRBV29-1 with TRBJ2-5; TRBD2 is a possible D gene (7 bases). The J call could be wrong; TRBJ2-1 is a better fit for the DNA end. From germline, CDR1 is SQVTM and CDR2 ANQGSEA. CDR3 length: 15 amino acids. For the CDR3, the DNA is TGCAGCGTTCTCCAAGGGGGGGCAGGGTACAATGAGCAGTTCTTC. Its protein product is CSVLQGGAGYNEQFF.

The chain links TRBV7-6 to TRBJ2-5, with 11 nucleotides matching TRBD2. The DNA matches TRBJ2-1 better at its end, which makes the J call doubtful. In germline, CDR1 is SGHVS, CDR2 FNYEAQ. The CDR3 spans 15 residues. The CDR3 loop is CASSLGGTSGDEQFF. The CDR3 region has the DNA TGTGCCAGCAGCTTAGGTGGGACTAGCGGTGATGAGCAGTTCTTC.

The genes are TRBV20-1 and TRBJ2-3, with 7 bases fitting TRBD1. Germline V gives CDR1 DFQATT, CDR2 SNEGSKA (reference sequence). CDR3 length: 14 amino acids. V lost 6 bases and J lost 7; bases outside the gene matches: 13. The CDR3 DNA is TGCAGTGCGGGACGGGACAGCCCTTGGAATACGCAGTATTTT. Translating gives CSAGRDSPWNTQYF.

This clonotype has just a few counts. The chain has TRBV20-1 and TRBJ2-5; D might be TRBD1 (5 bases). The V end lost 7 bases, the J end lost 5 bases, and 17 bases lay between the germline ends. The germline V gene has CDR1 DFQATT and CDR2 SNEGSKA (reference sequence). The length of the CDR3 is 13 residues. The CDR3 spells CSGKQGQMETQYF. The CDR3 DNA follows: TGCAGTGGAAAGCAGGGTCAGATGGAGACCCAGTACTTC.

The rearrangement links TRBV6-5 to TRBJ2-1; 10 bases are shared with TRBD2. This CDR3 spans 19 amino acids. Germline V gene data show CDR1 as MNHEY and CDR2 as SVGAGI. V was pared by 0 bases and J by 0 bases, with 8 bases of the junction left unmatched. CDR3 DNA: TGTGCCAGCAGTTACTCAGGAATAGCGGGAGGTAGCTCCTACAATGAGCAGTTCTTC. It specifies CASSYSGIAGGSSYNEQFF.

The chain has TRBV4-3 and TRBJ2-5; D gene uncertain. From germline, CDR1 is LGHNA and CDR2 YSLEER. V shed 1 base and J shed 1 base, with 10 bases lying between them. The CDR3 loop spans 15 amino acids. The CDR3 is CASSQGSTIQETQYF. CDR3 DNA: TGCGCCAGCAGCCAAGGATCAACTATCCAAGAGACCCAGTACTTC.

This clonotype was counted between two and nine times. At one of its ends the junction is not consistent with the germline gene, which may arise from a read error. This sequence joins TRBV19 and TRBJ1-1, with D possibly TRBD1 on 5 matching bases. CDR3 length: 14 amino acids. Germline values: CDR1 LNHDA, CDR2 SQIVND (reference sequence). CDR3 in DNA: TGTGCCAGTACCCCCCAGGGTGCGTACACTGAAGCTCTCTTT. Its protein is CASTPQGAYTEALF.

V usage is TRBV3-1 and J usage is TRBJ2-7; 7 positions match TRBD2. CDR3 length equals 13 residues. The germline V gene encodes CDR1 LGHDT and CDR2 YNNKEL (reference sequence). V shed 2 bases and J 6 bases; nucleotides not matched to a gene: 4. The CDR3 protein is CASSQWEGREQYF. The CDR3 DNA is TGTGCCAGCAGCCAATGGGAGGGGCGCGAGCAGTACTTC.

Details on this clonotype: Sequence at one end of the junction differs from germline and may be a read error. This chain uses TRBV7-2 with TRBJ1-3; tentatively, D is TRBD1 (6 bases). In germline, CDR1 is SGHTA, CDR2 FQGNSA. This CDR3 is built from 15 residues. The CDR3 coding sequence is TGTGCCAGCAGCTTAAGGGGGAGCTCTGGAAACACCATACATTTT. Translated, it gives CASSLRGSSGNTIHF.

The genes are TRBV12-3 or TRBV12-4 and TRBJ1-2; D unclear. Trimming cost V 4 bases and J 4 bases, with 19 bases left between them. The CDR3 has 16 amino acids. In nucleotides, the CDR3 is TGTGCCAGCAGTTCCATGCTTAGGGAAGCAGGCTATGGCTACACCTTC. As protein: CASSSMLREAGYGYTF.

The chain is built from TRBV20-1 and TRBJ1-1, with D hard to call. The V and J ends lost 6 bases and 4 bases respectively, with 9 bases between them. The V gene's germline CDR1 is DFQATT and CDR2 SNEGSKA (reference sequence). The CDR3 is made up of 11 amino acids. CDR3 loop: CSATRSTEAFF. The CDR3 bases are TGCAGTGCCACCAGAAGCACTGAAGCTTTCTTT.

This rearrangement joins TRBV7-2 to TRBJ2-7, with 10 bases aligning to TRBD1. In germline, CDR1 is SGHTA, CDR2 FQGNSA. Trimming took 3 bases from V and 5 from J; bases not matched to a gene: 7. The CDR3 has 15 residues. The CDR3 loop reads CASSFTGTGDNEQYF. In DNA, the CDR3 is TGTGCCAGCAGCTTCACCGGGACAGGGGACAACGAGCAGTACTTC.

In this sample, this clonotype turned up a few times. This rearrangement joins TRBV6-2 or TRBV6-3 to TRBJ2-7; 7 bases are shared with TRBD1. CDR1 MNHEY and CDR2 SVGEGT come from the germline V gene. After removal of 5 bases from V and 7 bases from J, the junction contained 11 bases not matched to a gene. CDR3 length: 14 amino acids. CDR3 protein: CASSNQKTGLEQYF. CDR3 sequence (DNA): TGTGCCAGCAGTAACCAAAAGACAGGGTTGGAGCAGTACTTC.

About this clonotype itself: The germline gene is not matched at one end of the junction; a read error may be the cause. This chain uses TRBV28 with TRBJ2-5; 8 bases are shared with TRBD1. Germline CDR1 and CDR2: MDHEN and SYDVKM. The CDR3 is 16 residues long. The DNA of the CDR3 is TGTGGCAGCAGTGACCTCGGGACAGGTGTCCAAGAGACCCAGTACTTC. As protein: CGSSDLGTGVQETQYF.

This chain uses TRBV5-1 with TRBJ1-4; a possible D gene is TRBD1 (5 bases). Trimming took off 9 bases at V and 4 bases at J, with 16 bases between the two ends. The V gene's germline CDR1 is SGHRS and CDR2 YFSETQ. The CDR3 extends over 14 amino acids. CDR3 nucleotide sequence: TGCGCCAACCCGACGGGACGGAATAATGAAAAACTGTTTTTT. This gives the protein CANPTGRNNEKLFF. The full variable domain, with the rest looked up from reference TRBV5-1 and TRBJ1-4, is KAGVTQTPRYLIKTRGQQVTLSCSPISGHRSVSWYQQTPGQGLQFLFEYFSETQRNKGNFPGRFSGRQFSNSRSEMNVSTLELGDSALYLCANPTGRNNEKLFFGSGTQLSVL.

This clonotype was seen only a few times. This chain links TRBV4-3 with TRBJ2-3, with D hard to call. The V gene's germline CDR1 is LGHNA and CDR2 YSLEER. Trimming pared 0 bases from V and 0 bases from J, leaving 13 bases between. This CDR3 contains 17 residues. CDR3 loop: CASSQDGSLTSTDTQYF. In DNA, the CDR3 is TGCGCCAGCAGCCAAGATGGCAGTCTTACTAGCACAGATACGCAGTATTTT.

This clonotype was detected only a few times. This chain connects TRBV4-2 to TRBJ2-1, with TRBD1 matching 9 bases. The CDR3 runs to 13 residues. Germline V CDR1 and CDR2: LGHNA, YNFKEQ. V shed 8 bases, J shed 10 bases, and the junction held 9 bases outside the gene matches. The CDR3 here is CASGGTGTGEQFF. CDR3 sequence (DNA): TGTGCCAGCGGCGGGACAGGGACGGGCGAGCAGTTCTTC.

The chain recombines TRBV18 with TRBJ2-2; no definite D call. CDR1 is KGHSH, CDR2 LQKENI, per germline. The V gene lost 6 bases and the J gene lost 2 bases, with 16 bases spanning the gap. The CDR3 covers 16 residues. The CDR3, as DNA: TGTGCCAGCTCCCTCACGCCGGGCGTTAACACCGGGGAGCTGTTTTTT. It yields the protein CASSLTPGVNTGELFF.

CDR3 protein: CASSLIGTGGSNQPQHF. Written as DNA, the CDR3 is TGTGCCAGCAGCTTAATCGGGACGGGTGGGAGCAATCAGCCCCAGCATTTT. The genes are TRBV7-2 and TRBJ1-5, with D possibly being TRBD1 (5 bases). Germline CDR1 SGHTA, CDR2 FQGNSA. The germline V and J ends were trimmed by 2 bases and 1 base, with 15 bases remaining between them. This CDR3 is built from 17 residues.

In its sample, this clonotype was seen a few times. The chain couples TRBV21-1 to TRBJ1-2; whether TRBD1, the table's D call, matches the DNA was not checked. TRBV21-1 is termed a pseudogene. CDR3 length equals 15 residues. In nucleotides, the CDR3 is TGTGCCAGCAGCAAGCCGGACAGGGGGTGGTGCGGCTACACCTTC. This encodes CASSKPDRGWCGYTF.